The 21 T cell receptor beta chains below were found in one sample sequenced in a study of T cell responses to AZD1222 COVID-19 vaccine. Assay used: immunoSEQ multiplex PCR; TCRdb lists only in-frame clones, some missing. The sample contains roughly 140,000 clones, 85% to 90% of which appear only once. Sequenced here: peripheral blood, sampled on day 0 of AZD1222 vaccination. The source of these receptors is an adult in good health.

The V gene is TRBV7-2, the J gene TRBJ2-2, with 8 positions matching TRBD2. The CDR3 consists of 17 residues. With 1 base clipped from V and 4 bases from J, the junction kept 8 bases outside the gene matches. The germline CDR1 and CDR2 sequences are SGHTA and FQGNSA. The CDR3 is CASSLVGRLAGTGELFF. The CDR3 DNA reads TGTGCCAGCAGCTTAGTAGGACGGCTAGCGGGCACCGGGGAGCTGTTTTTT.

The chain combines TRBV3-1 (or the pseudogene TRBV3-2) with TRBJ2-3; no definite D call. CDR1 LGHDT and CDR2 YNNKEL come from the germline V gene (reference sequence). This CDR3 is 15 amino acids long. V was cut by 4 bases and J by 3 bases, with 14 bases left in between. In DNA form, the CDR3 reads TGTGCCAGCAGCCCCGTGGCTAGATTGACAGATACGCAGTATTTT. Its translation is CASSPVARLTDTQYF.

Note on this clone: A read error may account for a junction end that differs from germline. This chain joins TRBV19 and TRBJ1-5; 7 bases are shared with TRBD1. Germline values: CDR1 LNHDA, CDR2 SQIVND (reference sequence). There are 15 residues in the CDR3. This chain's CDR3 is CATSETGNSNQPQHF. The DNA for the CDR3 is TGTGCCACTAGTGAGACAGGGAATAGCAATCAGCCCCAGCATTTT.

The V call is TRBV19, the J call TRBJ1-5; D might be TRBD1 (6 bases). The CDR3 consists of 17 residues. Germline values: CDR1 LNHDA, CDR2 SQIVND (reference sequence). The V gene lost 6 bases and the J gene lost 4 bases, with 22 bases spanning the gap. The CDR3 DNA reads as TGTGCCAGTAGCAACATTTTGACAGGCCCCATAAATCAGCCCCAGCATTTT. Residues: CASSNILTGPINQPQHF.

CDR3 in amino acids: CASSYLGSRSYGYTF. CDR3 nucleotides: TGTGCCAGTAGTTATTTAGGCTCAAGGAGCTATGGCTACACCTTC. This chain connects TRBV19 to TRBJ1-2; D unresolved. Germline assignment: CDR1 LNHDA and CDR2 SQIVND (reference sequence). The CDR3 runs to 15 residues. V was cut by 5 bases and J by 4 bases, with 17 bases left in between.

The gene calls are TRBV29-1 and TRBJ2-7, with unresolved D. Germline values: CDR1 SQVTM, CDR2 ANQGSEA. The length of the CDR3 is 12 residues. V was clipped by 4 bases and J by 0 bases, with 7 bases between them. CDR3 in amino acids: CSVADSSYEQYF. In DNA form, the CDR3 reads TGCAGCGTTGCTGACTCCTCCTACGAGCAGTACTTC.

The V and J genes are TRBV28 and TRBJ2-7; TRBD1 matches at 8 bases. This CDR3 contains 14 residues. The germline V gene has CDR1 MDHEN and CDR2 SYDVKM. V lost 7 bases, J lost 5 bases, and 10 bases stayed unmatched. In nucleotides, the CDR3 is TGTGCCAGCATCACCGGGACAGGCGGAAACGAGCAGTACTTC. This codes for CASITGTGGNEQYF.

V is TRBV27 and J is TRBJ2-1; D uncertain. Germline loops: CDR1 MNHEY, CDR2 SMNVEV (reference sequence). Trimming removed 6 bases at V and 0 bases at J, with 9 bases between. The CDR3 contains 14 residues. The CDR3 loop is CASRGRASYNEQFF. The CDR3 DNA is TGTGCCAGCAGGGGAAGGGCCTCCTACAATGAGCAGTTCTTC.

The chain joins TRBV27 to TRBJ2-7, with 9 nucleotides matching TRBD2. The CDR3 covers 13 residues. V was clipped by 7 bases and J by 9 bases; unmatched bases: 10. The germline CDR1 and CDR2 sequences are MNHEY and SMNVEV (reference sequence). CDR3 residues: CASKVSLAGLQYF. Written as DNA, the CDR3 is TGTGCCAGCAAAGTAAGTCTAGCGGGATTGCAGTACTTC.

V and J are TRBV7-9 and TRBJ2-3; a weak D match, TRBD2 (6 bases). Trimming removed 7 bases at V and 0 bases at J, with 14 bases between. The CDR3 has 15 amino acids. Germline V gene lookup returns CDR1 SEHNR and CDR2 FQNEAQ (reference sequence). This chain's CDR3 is CASIGRGISTDTQYF. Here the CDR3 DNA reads TGTGCCAGCATAGGACGCGGGATTAGCACAGATACGCAGTATTTT.

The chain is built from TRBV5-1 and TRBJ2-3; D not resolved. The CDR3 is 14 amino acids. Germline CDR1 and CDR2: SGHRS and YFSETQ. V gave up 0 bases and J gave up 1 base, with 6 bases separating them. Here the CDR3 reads CASSLVLRTDTQYF. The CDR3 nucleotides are TGCGCCAGCAGCTTGGTGTTACGCACAGATACGCAGTATTTT.

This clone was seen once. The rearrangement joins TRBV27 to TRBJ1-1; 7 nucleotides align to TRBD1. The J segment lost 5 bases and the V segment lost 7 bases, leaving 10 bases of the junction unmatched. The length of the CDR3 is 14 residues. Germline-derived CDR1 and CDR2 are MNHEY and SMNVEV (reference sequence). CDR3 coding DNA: TGTGCCAGCAAATTGACAGGGAGGTGGACTGAAGCTTTCTTT. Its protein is CASKLTGRWTEAFF.

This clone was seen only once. The CDR3, as DNA: TGTGCCAGCAGACGGGACTTTGACTCGTTGAACTATGGCTACACCTTC. Encoded protein: CASRRDFDSLNYGYTF. The chain joins TRBV28 to TRBJ1-2; D is perhaps TRBD1 (5 bases). Trimming left V 6 bases short and J 2 bases short, with 19 bases between. The CDR3 consists of 16 residues. Germline V CDR1 and CDR2: MDHEN, SYDVKM.

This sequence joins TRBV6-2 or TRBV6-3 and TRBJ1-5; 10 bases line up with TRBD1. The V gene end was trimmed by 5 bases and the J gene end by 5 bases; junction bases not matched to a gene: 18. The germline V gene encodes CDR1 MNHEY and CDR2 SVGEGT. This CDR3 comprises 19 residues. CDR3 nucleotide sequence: TGTGCCAGCAGTCTCACCTGGACAGGGGGATACGGGCGGGATCAGCCCCAGCATTTT. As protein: CASSLTWTGGYGRDQPQHF.

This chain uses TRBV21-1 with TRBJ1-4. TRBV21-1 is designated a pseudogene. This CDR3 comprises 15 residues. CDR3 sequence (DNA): TGTGCCAGCAGCGAAGCGCAGAGAGGCGATGAAAAACTGTTTTTT. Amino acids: CASSEAQRGDEKLFF.

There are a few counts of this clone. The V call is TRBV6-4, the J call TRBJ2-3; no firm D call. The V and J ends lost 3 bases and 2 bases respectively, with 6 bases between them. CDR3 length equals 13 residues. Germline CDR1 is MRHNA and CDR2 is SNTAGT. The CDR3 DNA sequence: TGTGCCAGCAGTGAGAAGGTCACAGATACGCAGTATTTT. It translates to CASSEKVTDTQYF.

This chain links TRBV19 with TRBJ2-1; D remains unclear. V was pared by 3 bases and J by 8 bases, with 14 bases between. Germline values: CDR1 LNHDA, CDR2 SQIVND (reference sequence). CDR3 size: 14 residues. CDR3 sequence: CASSISTITDEQFF. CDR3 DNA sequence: TGTGCCAGTAGTATTTCAACTATTACGGATGAGCAGTTCTTC. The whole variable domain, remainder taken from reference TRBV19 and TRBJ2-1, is DGGITQSPKYLFRKEGQNVTLSCEQNLNHDAMYWYRQDPGQGLRLIYYSQIVNDFQKGDIAEGYSVSREKKESFPLTVTSAQKNPTAFYLCASSISTITDEQFFGPGTRLTVL.

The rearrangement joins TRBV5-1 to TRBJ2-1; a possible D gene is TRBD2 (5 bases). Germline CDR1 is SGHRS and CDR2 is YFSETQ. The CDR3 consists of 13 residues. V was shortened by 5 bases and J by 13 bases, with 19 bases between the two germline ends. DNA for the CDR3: TGCGCCAGCAGGGGAATTGCGCTCGCGGGCCAGTTCTTC. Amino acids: CASRGIALAGQFF.

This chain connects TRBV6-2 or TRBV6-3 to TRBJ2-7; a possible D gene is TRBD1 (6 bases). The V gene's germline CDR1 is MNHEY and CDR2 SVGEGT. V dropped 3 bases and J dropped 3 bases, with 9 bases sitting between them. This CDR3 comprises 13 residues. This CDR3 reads CASSYLRGYEQYF. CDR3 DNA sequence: TGTGCCAGCAGTTATCTCAGGGGCTACGAGCAGTACTTC.

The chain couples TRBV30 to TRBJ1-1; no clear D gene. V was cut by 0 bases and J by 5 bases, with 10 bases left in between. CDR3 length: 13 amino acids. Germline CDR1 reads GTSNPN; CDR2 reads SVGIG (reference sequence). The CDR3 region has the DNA TGTGCCTGGAGTGTATCTCGCGGTACTGAAGCTTTCTTT. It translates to CAWSVSRGTEAFF.

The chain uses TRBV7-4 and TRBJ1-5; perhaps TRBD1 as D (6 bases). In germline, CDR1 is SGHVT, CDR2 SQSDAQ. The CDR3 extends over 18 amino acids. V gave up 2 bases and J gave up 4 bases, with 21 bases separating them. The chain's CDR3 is CASSLNGTSRGGNQPQHF. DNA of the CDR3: TGTGCCAGCAGCTTAAATGGGACTTCCAGGGGTGGTAATCAGCCCCAGCATTTT.